The 2 T cell receptor beta chains presented below share a single source sample, sequenced in a study of beta chain features in type 1 diabetes. What was sequenced were expressed TCRB transcripts, since all of the isolated RNA had been reverse transcribed. The data were produced by immunoSEQ multiplex PCR, yet TCRdb's version contains in-frame clones alone and is incomplete. Among about 230,000 clones listed, roughly 9.6% were seen once. The sequenced sample was naive CD4+ T cells from blood. The receptors come from a woman aged 18 to 35 in good health.

This clone was observed a handful of times. The chain couples TRBV28 to TRBJ2-3; the D gene is possibly TRBD1 (5 bases). Germline CDR1 MDHEN, CDR2 SYDVKM. The CDR3 extends over 17 amino acids. Trimming removed 8 bases from V and 2 bases from J, with 23 bases in between. The DNA for the CDR3 is TGTGCCAGCTACCCTAGTTGGGGCCAGGGAACCACAGATACGCAGTATTTT. This sequence encodes CASYPSWGQGTTDTQYF.

The chain employs TRBV5-1 and TRBJ1-1, with 9 positions matching TRBD1. Germline V gene lookup returns CDR1 SGHRS and CDR2 YFSETQ. V lost 7 bases and J lost 4; bases outside the gene matches: 11. The CDR3 has 15 residues. CDR3 sequence: CASVPGQGWGTEAFF. The CDR3 region has the DNA TGCGCCAGCGTCCCGGGACAGGGATGGGGCACTGAAGCTTTCTTT.